The 5 T cell receptor beta chains below all came from one sample that was sequenced in a study of T cells after yellow fever vaccination. MiXCR, applied by TCRdb to the 5' RACE reads, yields one record per CDR3 protein. The sample consists of 450,000 to 650,000 distinct CDR3 sequences, just over 20% of them appearing once. The sample consisted of PBMCs, taken 21 days after the first yellow fever vaccination. The receptors derive from a man aged 18 to 29 who received the YFV17D yellow fever vaccine.

In its sample, this clonotype was seen a few times. The chain couples TRBV5-1 to TRBJ1-1, with D perhaps TRBD1 (5 bases). Germline assignment: CDR1 SGHRS and CDR2 YFSETQ. Trimming removed 0 bases from V and 7 bases from J, with 13 bases in between. CDR3 length: 14 residues. The CDR3 coding sequence is TGCGCCAGCAGCTTGGTGGGGGGAAGTGGTGAAGCTTTCTTT. It specifies CASSLVGGSGEAFF.

This clonotype was seen a handful of times. The J gene is TRBJ1-2, the V gene TRBV6-1; tentatively, D is TRBD1 (5 bases). The CDR3 is 14 residues long. In germline, CDR1 is MNHNS, CDR2 SASEGT. V was cut by 2 bases and J by 6 bases, with 13 bases left in between. The CDR3 region has the DNA TGTGCCAGCAGTGAAACGGGGGGGGGTCATGGCTACACCTTC. This encodes CASSETGGGHGYTF.

This clonotype appeared a few times. The rearrangement uses TRBV29-1 and TRBJ2-1; 9 bases align to TRBD1. Germline-derived CDR1 and CDR2 are SQVTM and ANQGSEA. The J segment lost 3 bases and the V segment lost 0 bases, leaving 6 bases of the junction unmatched. The CDR3 extends over 16 amino acids. The CDR3, as DNA: TGCAGCGTTGAAGACTTTATGGGACAGGGCTACAATGAGCAGTTCTTC. Its translation: CSVEDFMGQGYNEQFF.

In this sample, this clonotype turned up a few times. The gene calls are TRBV7-9 and TRBJ1-4, with 7 positions matching TRBD1. Germline CDR1 reads SEHNR; CDR2 reads FQNEAQ (reference sequence). V was pared by 4 bases and J by 8 bases, with 10 bases of the junction left unmatched. The length of the CDR3 is 15 residues. The CDR3 sequence is CASSSQTGRGEKLFF. DNA of the CDR3: TGTGCCAGCAGCTCACAGACAGGGCGAGGAGAAAAACTGTTTTTT.

This sequence joins TRBV6-5 and TRBJ2-3; 11 nucleotides agree with TRBD1. J gave up 5 bases and V 4 bases, and 8 bases lay outside the gene matches. CDR3 length: 16 amino acids. The V gene's germline CDR1 is MNHEY and CDR2 SVGAGI. CDR3 loop: CASSFIRTGGGDTQYF. The CDR3 DNA reads TGTGCCAGCAGTTTCATCCGGACAGGGGGCGGAGATACGCAGTATTTT.